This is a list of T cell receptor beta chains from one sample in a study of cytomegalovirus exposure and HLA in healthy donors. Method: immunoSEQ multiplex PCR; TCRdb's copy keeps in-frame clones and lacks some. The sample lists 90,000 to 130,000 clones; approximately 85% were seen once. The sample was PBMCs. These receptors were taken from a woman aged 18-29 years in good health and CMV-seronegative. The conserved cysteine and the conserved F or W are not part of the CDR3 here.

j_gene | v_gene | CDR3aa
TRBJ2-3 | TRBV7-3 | ASSYSRGAGRTDTQY
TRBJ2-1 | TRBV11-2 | ASSVTGTGYNEQF
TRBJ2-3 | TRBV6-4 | ASSADGGASDTQY
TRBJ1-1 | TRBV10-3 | AISESRGSTEAF
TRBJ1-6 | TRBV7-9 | ASSLEFGAASNSPLH
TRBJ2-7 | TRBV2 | ASSDLWESSYEQY
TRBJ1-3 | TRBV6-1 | ASSVQGAIGNTIY
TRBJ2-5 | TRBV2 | ASSEWASQETQY
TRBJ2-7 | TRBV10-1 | ASQQGMGGEQY
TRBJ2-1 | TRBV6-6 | ASSYSPNEQF
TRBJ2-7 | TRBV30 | AWSPTGYEQY
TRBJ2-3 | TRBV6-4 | ASSPSGGATDTQY
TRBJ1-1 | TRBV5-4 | ASSPQGTTEAF
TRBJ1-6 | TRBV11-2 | ASSFSDRGGNSPLH
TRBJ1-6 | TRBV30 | AWSVRSNSPLH
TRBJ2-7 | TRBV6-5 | ASSPPRTATTEQY
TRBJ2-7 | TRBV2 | ASSEGVGDKEIYEQY
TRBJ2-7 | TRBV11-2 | ASSLGKGLPYEQY
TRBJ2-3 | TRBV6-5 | ASSYGGAVTDTQY
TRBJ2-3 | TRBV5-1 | ASSLAVGTDTQY
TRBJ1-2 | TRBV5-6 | ASSFLTPLVGYT
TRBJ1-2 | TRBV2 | ASSEGQTYGYT